This T cell receptor (beta chain) was obtained from a study of glioma-infiltrating T cells. The iRepertoire nested amplicon-rescue multiplex PCR amplified TCR alpha and beta CDR3s from RNA. TCRdb re-derived calls from the multiplex PCR reads in MiXCR, one entry per CDR3 protein. The sample records 300,000 to 450,000 distinct CDR3 sequences, less than 50% being singletons. Trimming took 4 bases from V and 1 from J; bases not matched to a gene: 10. The CDR3 runs to 17 residues. Germline V gives CDR1 SNHLY, CDR2 FYNNEI. The receptor was derived from a human donor with low-grade glioma or glioblastoma, undergoing nonglioma brain surgery, or in good health (not recorded which). This sequence joins TRBV2 and TRBJ2-3, with 8 bases fitting TRBD1. Sequenced: glioma tissue, nonneoplastic brain tissue, or PBMCs (not recorded which). CDR3 amino acids: CASSASRTGSGTDTQYF. The DNA of the CDR3 is TGTGCCAGCAGTGCCTCCCGGACAGGGTCGGGCACAGATACGCAGTATTTT.